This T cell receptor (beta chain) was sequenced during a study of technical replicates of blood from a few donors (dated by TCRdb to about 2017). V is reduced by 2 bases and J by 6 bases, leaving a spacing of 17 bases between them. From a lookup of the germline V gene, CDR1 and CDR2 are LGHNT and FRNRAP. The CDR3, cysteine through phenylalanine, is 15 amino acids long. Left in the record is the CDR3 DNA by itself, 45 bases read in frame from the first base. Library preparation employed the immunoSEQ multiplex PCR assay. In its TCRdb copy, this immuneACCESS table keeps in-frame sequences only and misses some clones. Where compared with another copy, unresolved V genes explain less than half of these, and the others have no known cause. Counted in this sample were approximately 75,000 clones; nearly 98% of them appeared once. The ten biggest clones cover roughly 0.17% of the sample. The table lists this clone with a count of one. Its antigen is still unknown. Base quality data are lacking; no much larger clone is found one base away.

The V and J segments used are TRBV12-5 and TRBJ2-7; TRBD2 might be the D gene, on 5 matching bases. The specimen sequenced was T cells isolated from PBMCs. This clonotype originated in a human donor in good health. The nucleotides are TGTGCTAGTGGTTTGTCCGCCACGGGATTACGCGAGCAGTACTTC. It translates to CASGLSATGLREQYF.